One and the same sample provided the 17 T cell receptor beta chains below, sequenced in a study of blood T cells in healthy people across ages. A second roughly 6 to 11 cycle PCR used barcoded and J-beta primers. From the 5' RACE reads, TCRdb called clonotypes with MiXCR, one entry per CDR3 protein. The top ten hold 6.5% to 8.5% of the sample, which has over 1,200,000 distinct CDR3 sequences, approximately 59% seen once. The sequenced material came from blood. The receptors stem from a man between 18 and 29 years old in good health.

In DNA form, the CDR3 reads TGTGCCAGCACGCACAGGGGGCGAGGAGATACGCAGTATTTT. This gives the protein CASTHRGRGDTQYF. The rearrangement joins TRBV6-5 to TRBJ2-3; TRBD1 agrees at 9 bases. The junction had 7 bases not matched to a gene; V was cut back by 7 bases and J by 5 bases. From germline, CDR1 is MNHEY and CDR2 SVGAGI. The CDR3 has 14 residues.

The chain combines TRBV4-1 with TRBJ1-2, with 7 nucleotides matching TRBD1. Germline loops: CDR1 MGHRA, CDR2 YSYEKL. The ends lost 4 bases at V and 6 bases at J; junction bases unmatched: 5. The CDR3 is made up of 13 amino acids. DNA for the CDR3: TGCGCCAGCAGCCTGGGACAGACCCATGGCTACACCTTC. This encodes CASSLGQTHGYTF.

This chain connects TRBV6-5 to TRBJ2-7; D unresolved. Germline CDR1 is MNHEY and CDR2 is SVGAGI. The CDR3 has 14 amino acids. The V end was cut by 1 base, the J end by 1 base, with 8 bases between. CDR3 loop: CASSYFGSSYEQYF. In nucleotides, the CDR3 is TGTGCCAGCAGTTACTTTGGCAGTTCCTACGAGCAGTACTTC.

V and J are TRBV29-1 and TRBJ2-4; D is unclear. The DNA matches TRBJ2-5 better at its end, which makes the J call doubtful. The CDR3 consists of 12 residues. Germline values: CDR1 SQVTM, CDR2 ANQGSEA. The CDR3 coding sequence is TGCAGCGTTTGGTCCTTAGTTGGGACCCAGTACTTC. Translation gives CSVWSLVGTQYF.

J is TRBJ2-3 and V is TRBV7-9; weak D call: TRBD1 (5 bases). The length of the CDR3 is 15 residues. V lost 5 bases and J lost 2, with 14 bases in between. The germline gives CDR1 SEHNR, CDR2 FQNEAQ (reference sequence). The DNA of the CDR3 is TGTGCCAGCAGCCCCTGGGGCGGTACCACAGATACGCAGTATTTT. It encodes CASSPWGGTTDTQYF.

J is TRBJ1-5 and V is TRBV20-1; 10 bases agree with TRBD1. Germline V gene sequence: CDR1 DFQATT, CDR2 SNEGSKA (reference sequence). The CDR3 runs to 13 residues. V was pared by 6 bases and J by 6 bases, with 5 bases of the junction left unmatched. As DNA, the CDR3 is TGCAGTGCCAACCGGGACAGGGGTCAGCCCCAGCATTTT. Its protein product is CSANRDRGQPQHF.

This chain connects TRBV20-1 to TRBJ2-7; weak D call: TRBD1 (6 bases). Germline V gives CDR1 DFQATT, CDR2 SNEGSKA (reference sequence). V lost 5 bases and J lost 3, with 14 bases in between. This CDR3 comprises 13 residues. The CDR3 bases are TGCAGTGCTTCCGACAAGGGGGTCTACGAGCAGTACTTC. Protein product: CSASDKGVYEQYF.

The rearrangement uses TRBV27 and TRBJ2-4, with TRBD2 matching 15 bases. The end of the DNA aligns better with TRBJ2-7, so the J call may be wrong. CDR3 length: 17 residues. Looked up from germline, CDR1 is MNHEY and CDR2 is SMNVEV (reference sequence). In DNA, the CDR3 is TGTGCCAGCAGCGCGGGACTAGCGGGGGGAACTACTTACGAGCAGTACTTC. The encoded protein is CASSAGLAGGTTYEQYF.

The sample holds a few counts of this clonotype. The V call is TRBV7-9, the J call TRBJ1-5, with D uncertain. V gave up 1 base and J gave up 0 bases, with 7 bases separating them. This CDR3 contains 15 residues. Germline V gene data show CDR1 as SEHNR and CDR2 as FQNEAQ (reference sequence). CDR3 nucleotide sequence: TGTGCCAGCAGCTTAGGCAGAAATAGCAATCAGCCCCAGCATTTT. Translation gives CASSLGRNSNQPQHF.

The chain links TRBV14 to TRBJ2-5; 8 bases match TRBD1. The last part of the DNA fits TRBJ2-7 better; the J call may be wrong. The CDR3 runs to 16 residues. The V gene's germline CDR1 is SGHDN and CDR2 FVKESK. For the CDR3, the DNA is TGTGCCAGCAGCCTTAAACGGACAGGGATGTTTTACGAGCAGTACTTC. Protein sequence: CASSLKRTGMFYEQYF.

V gene TRBV29-1 combines with J gene TRBJ2-2; perhaps D is TRBD1 or TRBD2 (5 bases each). Germline CDR1 SQVTM, CDR2 ANQGSEA. The CDR3 consists of 13 residues. The V gene lost 7 bases and the J gene lost 2 bases, with 11 bases spanning the gap. CDR3: CSARGRNTGELFF. The DNA of the CDR3 is TGCAGCGCTCGGGGACGAAACACCGGGGAGCTGTTTTTT.

The J gene is TRBJ2-2, the V gene TRBV6-4, with 7 bases aligning to TRBD2. The CDR3 consists of 15 residues. CDR1 is MRHNA and CDR2 is SNTAGT in the germline V gene. Losses at the gene ends were 3 bases for V and 5 bases for J; bases not matched to a gene: 6. CDR3 sequence: CASSEGGGRTGELFF. DNA of the CDR3: TGTGCCAGCAGTGAAGGCGGGGGACGGACCGGGGAGCTGTTTTTT.

This clonotype is a singleton in its sample. The chain has TRBV3-1 and TRBJ2-7; D is unclear. The ends were cut back, 1 base at V and 4 bases at J, with 11 bases in the middle. Per germline, CDR1 LGHDT and CDR2 YNNKEL (reference sequence). This CDR3 has 14 residues. The CDR3 reads CASSQVEDRYEQYF. CDR3 DNA: TGTGCCAGCAGCCAAGTTGAGGATCGGTACGAGCAGTACTTC.

The chain recombines TRBV20-1 with TRBJ1-2; D ambiguous. Between the trimmed V and J ends, which lost 3 bases and 2 bases, there was a span of 10 bases. CDR1 and CDR2 (germline): DFQATT, SNEGSKA (reference sequence). The CDR3 loop spans 13 amino acids. The CDR3, as DNA: TGCAGTGCTAGGAAGTCTAACAACTATGGCTACACCTTC. This encodes CSARKSNNYGYTF.

This chain joins TRBV10-3 and TRBJ2-7, with D hard to call. V was shortened by 0 bases and J by 0 bases, with 9 bases between the two germline ends. The CDR3 totals 15 residues. CDR1 and CDR2 (germline): ENHRY, SYGVKD. The CDR3 sequence: CAISESAGNSYEQYF. CDR3 nucleotide sequence: TGTGCCATCAGTGAGTCTGCCGGAAACTCCTACGAGCAGTACTTC.

V is TRBV6-1 and J is TRBJ2-5; possibly TRBD1 for D (6 bases). The DNA end is more similar to TRBJ2-7, so the J call may be wrong. The CDR3 extends over 14 amino acids. The germline V gene encodes CDR1 MNHNS and CDR2 SASEGT. The CDR3 DNA follows: TGTGCCAGCAGTGAGATGCAGGGGTTGCGCGAGCAGTACTTC. Residues: CASSEMQGLREQYF.

This chain uses TRBV7-9 with TRBJ2-5, with D perhaps TRBD1 (6 bases). Per germline, CDR1 SEHNR and CDR2 FQNEAQ (reference sequence). V was trimmed by 2 bases and J by 0 bases, leaving 16 bases between them. There are 17 residues in the CDR3. CDR3 DNA: TGTGCCAGCAGCTTAAACCCGGGACAACCGTACCAAGAGACCCAGTACTTC. Its protein is CASSLNPGQPYQETQYF. The full variable domain, in which reference TRBV7-9 and TRBJ2-5 provide the parts outside the CDR3, is DTGVSQNPRHKITKRGQNVTFRCDPISEHNRLYWYRQTLGQGPEFLTYFQNEAQLEKSRLLSDRFSAERPKGSFSTLEIQRTEQGDSAMYLCASSLNPGQPYQETQYFGPGTRLLVL.